The 5 T cell receptor beta chains in this list originate from one sample, sequenced in a study of T cell changes during pregnancy in multiple sclerosis. Data came from immunoSEQ multiplex PCR; TCRdb stores just in-frame clones and leaves some out. The table shows 30,000 to 35,000 clones, with roughly 90% occurring only once. The sample consisted of CD8+ T cells from peripheral blood mononuclear cells, taken after pregnancy. All receptors come from a female donor with multiple sclerosis, enrolled in a pregnancy study.

This clone was picked up a small number of times. The gene calls are TRBV9 and TRBJ1-6; D is perhaps TRBD1 (6 bases). The V end lost 4 bases, the J end lost 7 bases, and 12 bases lay between the germline ends. The CDR3 is made up of 14 amino acids. Germline V CDR1 and CDR2: SGDLS, YYNGEE. The CDR3 nucleotides are TGTGCCAGCAGCAAAGGGGGGGGAAATTCACCCCTCCACTTT. Translating it yields CASSKGGGNSPLHF.

CDR3 nucleotide sequence: TGTGCCAGCAGCCTGTGGACTAGTAGGGAGCACGGTGAGCAGTTCTTC. It specifies CASSLWTSREHGEQFF. The V call is TRBV11-3, the J call TRBJ2-1; 7 nucleotides align to TRBD2. Trimming took 5 bases from V and 9 from J; bases not matched to a gene: 16. This CDR3 spans 16 amino acids. The germline V gene encodes CDR1 SGHNT and CDR2 YENEEA. Drawing the rest from reference TRBV11-3 and TRBJ2-1, the complete variable domain is EAGVVQSPRYKIIEKKQPVAFWCNPISGHNTLYWYLQNLGQGPELLIRYENEEAVDDSQLPKDRFSAERLKGVDSTLKIQPAELGDSAVYLCASSLWTSREHGEQFFGPGTRLTVL.

This chain uses TRBV6-5 with TRBJ1-2; D gene ambiguous. The CDR3 length is 12 residues. V was clipped by 8 bases and J by 4 bases, with 11 bases between them. CDR1 is MNHEY, CDR2 SVGAGI, per germline. The CDR3 is CASGEGAYGYTF. For the CDR3, the DNA is TGTGCCAGCGGAGAGGGAGCCTATGGCTACACCTTC.

The chain has TRBV7-8 and TRBJ2-1; TRBD1 aligns across 9 bases. Trimming removed 2 bases from V and 8 bases from J; junction bases left unmatched: 4. This CDR3 has 14 amino acids. CDR1 and CDR2 (germline): SGHVS, FQNEAQ. CDR3 nucleotide sequence: TGTGCCAGCAGCTTAAAGACAGGGGGTTATGAGCAGTTCTTC. Its translation is CASSLKTGGYEQFF. The entire variable domain, with the rest obtained from reference TRBV7-8 and TRBJ2-1, is as follows: GAGVSQSPRYKVAKRGQDVALRCDPISGHVSLFWYQQALGQGPEFLTYFQNEAQLDKSGLPSDRFFAERPEGSVSTLKIQRTQQEDSAVYLCASSLKTGGYEQFFGPGTRLTVL.

On this clone: The junction shows a germline mismatch at one end, possibly a read error. Other DNA sequences in this sample translate to the same CDR3. This chain links TRBV29-1 with TRBJ2-5, with TRBD1 as a possible D gene (6 bases). Germline V gives CDR1 SQVTM, CDR2 ANQGSEA. CDR3 length: 13 residues. The CDR3 DNA is TGCAGCGTTGAAGGAAACAGGGTGGAGACCCAATACTTC. The encoded protein is CSVEGNRVETQYF.